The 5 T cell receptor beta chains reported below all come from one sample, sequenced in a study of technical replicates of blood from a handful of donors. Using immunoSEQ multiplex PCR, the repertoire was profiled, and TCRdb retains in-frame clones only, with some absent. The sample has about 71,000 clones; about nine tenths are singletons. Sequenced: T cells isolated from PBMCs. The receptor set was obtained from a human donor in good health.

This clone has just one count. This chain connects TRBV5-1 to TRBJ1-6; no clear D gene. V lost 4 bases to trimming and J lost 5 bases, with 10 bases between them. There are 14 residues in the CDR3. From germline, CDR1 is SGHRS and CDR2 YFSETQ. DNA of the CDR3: TGCGCCAGCAGCCTGAGAGAACATAATTCACCCCTCCACTTT. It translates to CASSLREHNSPLHF. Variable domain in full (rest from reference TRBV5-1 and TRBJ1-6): KAGVTQTPRYLIKTRGQQVTLSCSPISGHRSVSWYQQTPGQGLQFLFEYFSETQRNKGNFPGRFSGRQFSNSRSEMNVSTLELGDSALYLCASSLREHNSPLHFGNGTRLTVT.

This CDR3 reads CASSRLAGGTDTQYF. The CDR3 bases are TGTGCCAGCAGTAGACTAGCGGGAGGAACAGATACGCAGTATTTT. V usage is TRBV2 and J usage is TRBJ2-3; TRBD2 matches 13 bases. The CDR3 totals 15 residues. The V gene's germline CDR1 is SNHLY and CDR2 FYNNEI. The V segment lost 5 bases and the J segment 3 bases; nucleotides outside the gene matches: 2.

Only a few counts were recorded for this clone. In nucleotides, the CDR3 is TGTGCCAGCAGCTTAATGGCCTCTGGGGCCAACGTCCTGACTTTC. Amino acids: CASSLMASGANVLTF. The chain combines TRBV5-4 with TRBJ2-6; D is unresolved. This CDR3 region has 15 residues. Deletions cut 2 bases from V and 0 bases from J, with 6 bases between. Looked up from germline, CDR1 is SGHNT and CDR2 is YYREEE (reference sequence).

CDR3 loop: CASSQEATYTTDTQYF. CDR3 coding DNA: TGTGCCAGCAGCCAAGAGGCGACATACACTACAGATACGCAGTATTTT. The genes are TRBV4-2 and TRBJ2-3; D gene ambiguous. V lost 0 bases to trimming and J lost 3 bases, with 13 bases between them. Germline V CDR1 and CDR2: LGHNA, YNFKEQ. This CDR3 contains 16 residues.

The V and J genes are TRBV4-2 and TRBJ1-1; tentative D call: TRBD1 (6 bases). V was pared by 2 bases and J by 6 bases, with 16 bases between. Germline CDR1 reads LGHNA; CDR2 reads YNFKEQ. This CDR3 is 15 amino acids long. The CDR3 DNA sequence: TGTGCCAGCAGCCAAAAACAGGGCCTCCGGGCTGAAGCTTTCTTT. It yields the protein CASSQKQGLRAEAFF.